One T cell receptor (beta chain) is described in this entry. CDR3 length: 13 residues. Germline V CDR1 and CDR2: DFQATT, SNEGSKA (reference sequence). Trimming took off 5 bases at V and 1 base at J, with 10 bases between the two ends. TCRdb reprocessed the 5' RACE reads with MiXCR, giving one entry per CDR3 protein. Among 1.5 million to 2 million distinct CDR3 sequences, about 32% were seen once, and the ten largest hold less than 0.35%. This sample is drawn from a study of identical twins. The TCR sequence derives from a newborn girl in good health. V and J are TRBV20-1 and TRBJ2-3; D is perhaps TRBD1 or TRBD2 (5 bases each). Sequenced input: cord blood. The CDR3 is CSAGVGGTDTQYF. The CDR3 coding sequence is TGCAGTGCTGGGGTGGGGGGCACAGATACGCAGTATTTT.